The 14 T cell receptor beta chains given below trace back to one sample, sequenced in a study of T cells in women clearing cervical HPV infection. Measured with immunoSEQ multiplex PCR; TCRdb has only the in-frame clones, and not every one. This repertoire includes 36,000 or so clones. Sequenced material: blood buffy coat. The source is a woman between 18 and 69 years old with a cervical HPV16 infection that either progressed to CIN3+ or cleared (not recorded which).

A remark on this clone: The missing CDR3 end, 3 residues past where the read stops, is filled in from the germline J gene. The genes are TRBV28 and TRBJ2-3; 8 bases align to TRBD1. The CDR3 consists of 17 residues. Germline CDR1 reads MDHEN; CDR2 reads SYDVKM. V shed 3 bases, J shed 6 bases, and the junction held 14 bases outside the gene matches. CDR3: CASSFPGQVPRGDTQYF. The CDR3 bases that were read are TGTGCCAGCAGTTTCCCGGGACAGGTACCCCGAGGGGATACG.

As concerns this clone: With the read ending 3 residues before the CDR3 end, the germline J gene is used to fill in that end. The rearrangement joins TRBV25-1 to TRBJ2-5; 8 positions agree with TRBD1. J was trimmed by 4 bases and V by 7 bases; bases with no gene match: 11. Germline loops: CDR1 MGHDK, CDR2 SYGVNS. The CDR3 extends over 15 amino acids. Partial CDR3 DNA: TGTGCCAGCATTATGTTGACAGGGGAGAGAGAGACC. This gives the protein CASIMLTGERET. The whole CDR3 protein reads CASIMLTGERETQYF.

With respect to this clone: The missing CDR3 end, 3 residues past where the read stops, is filled in from the germline J gene. J is TRBJ2-2 and V is TRBV11-2, with TRBD2 as a possible D gene (6 bases). CDR1 is SGHAT and CDR2 is FQNNGV in the germline V gene. This CDR3 is built from 15 residues. V shed 3 bases and J shed 5 bases, with 13 bases lying between them. CDR3 DNA (partial): TGTGCCAGCAGCTTCCCTGGCGGGAAGACCGGGGAG. Its translation is CASSFPGGKTGE. The whole CDR3 reads CASSFPGGKTGELFF.

A remark on this clone: Read sequence stops 3 residues before the CDR3 end, and the germline J gene provides the missing end. V gene TRBV28 combines with J gene TRBJ1-2; no reliable D call. The CDR3 is 15 amino acids. Germline CDR1 and CDR2: MDHEN and SYDVKM. V lost 2 bases to trimming and J lost 3 bases, with 13 bases between them. The part of the CDR3 DNA that was read is TGTGCCAGCAGTTTAATAGGGCTGGGTGACTATGGC. Translated: CASSLIGLGDYG. The entire CDR3 sequence reads CASSLIGLGDYGYTF.

On this clone itself: The DNA ends 3 residues before the CDR3 does, and the rest of the CDR3 is filled in from the germline J gene. The V call is TRBV28, the J call TRBJ2-5, with 7 bases aligning to TRBD1. Germline-derived CDR1 and CDR2 are MDHEN and SYDVKM. The CDR3 totals 14 residues. V shed 6 bases, J shed 3 bases, and the junction held 7 bases outside the gene matches. The sequenced CDR3 bases are TGTGCCAGCAGCCACGACAGGGTTGAAGAGACC. This encodes CASSHDRVEET. The CDR3 in its entirety is CASSHDRVEETQYF.

Notes on this clone: The read terminates 3 residues before the CDR3 end, so the remaining end is supplied by the germline J gene. The rearrangement links TRBV18 to TRBJ1-2; tentative D call: TRBD1 (6 bases). CDR3 length equals 14 residues. Trimming cost V 2 bases and J 0 bases, with 7 bases left between them. The germline CDR1 and CDR2 sequences are KGHSH and LQKENI. The DNA read from the CDR3 is TGTGCCAGCTCACCAGGGGGCCCTAACTATGGC. The encoded protein is CASSPGGPNYG. The full CDR3 protein reads CASSPGGPNYGYTF.

The DNA read from the CDR3 is TGTGCCAGCAGTTTGAACTCGGTGAACACTGAA. Protein: CASSLNSVNTE. The entire CDR3 protein is CASSLNSVNTEAFF. The genes are TRBV12-3 or TRBV12-4 and TRBJ1-1; D unclear. The read is 3 residues too short to cover the CDR3 end, so that end is filled in from the germline J gene. Trimming stripped 3 bases from V and 0 bases from J, with 8 bases between. The CDR3 contains 14 residues.

Remarks on this clone: The DNA ends 3 residues before the CDR3 does, and the rest of the CDR3 is filled in from the germline J gene. The chain uses TRBV28 and TRBJ2-7; D not resolved. CDR3 length: 13 residues. Trimming took off 7 bases at V and 2 bases at J, with 12 bases between the two ends. The germline V gene has CDR1 MDHEN and CDR2 SYDVKM. The sequenced part of the CDR3 DNA is TGTGCCAGCAACCCCTCGGGTACCTACGAG. This sequence encodes CASNPSGTYE. The entire CDR3 protein reads CASNPSGTYEQYF.

As for this clone: The read ends 3 residues early relative to the CDR3; the germline J gene fills the gap. The chain uses TRBV20-1 and TRBJ1-2, with 7 bases lining up with TRBD1. The CDR3 consists of 13 residues. Germline values: CDR1 DFQATT, CDR2 SNEGSKA (reference sequence). The trim removed 6 bases at V and 0 bases at J, leaving 4 bases unmatched. The DNA read from the CDR3 is TGCAGTGCCCCAGGGGGAACTAACTATGGC. Amino acids: CSAPGGTNYG. Given in full, the CDR3 is CSAPGGTNYGYTF.

With respect to this clone: Read sequence stops 3 residues before the CDR3 end, and the germline J gene provides the missing end. V usage is TRBV12-3 or TRBV12-4 and J usage is TRBJ1-5; 8 bases align to TRBD1. The CDR3 contains 14 residues. The ends lost 5 bases at V and 7 bases at J; junction bases unmatched: 7. This chain's CDR3 is CASSPSGGMQPQHF. CDR3 DNA (partial): TGTGCCAGCAGTCCGTCAGGGGGCATGCAGCCC.

For this clone: One end of the junction is discordant with germline, which a read error may explain. The read ends 3 residues shy of where the CDR3 ends; the end is completed using the germline J gene. At the DNA level, this CDR3 is encoded by other sequences in the same sample as well. The rearrangement uses TRBV18 and TRBJ1-1; no definite D call. CDR3 length: 14 residues. Per germline, CDR1 KGHSH and CDR2 LQKENI. This CDR3 is CASSQKEANTEAFF. CDR3 DNA (partial): TGTGCCAGCTCACAAAAAGAAGCGAACACTGAG.

Points on this clone: The read stops 3 residues short of the end of the CDR3; the missing end is completed from the germline J gene. The identical CDR3 is also encoded by other nucleotide sequences in the sample. The chain links TRBV15 to TRBJ2-1, with D possibly matching TRBD1 (6 bases). This CDR3 has 15 residues. CDR1 is LNHNV, CDR2 YYDKDF, per germline (reference sequence). Trimming shortened V by 1 base and J by 4 bases, and 11 bases separated the two germline ends. CDR3 DNA (partial): TGTGCCACCAGCAGAGGCGGCAGGGGATACAATGAG. Translating gives CATSRGGRGYNE. The full CDR3 sequence reads CATSRGGRGYNEQFF.

The CDR3: CASSPRDRDVSPLHF. The part of the CDR3 DNA that was read is TGTGCCAGCAGCCCCCGGGACAGGGACGTTTCACCC. The J gene is TRBJ1-6, the V gene TRBV7-9; 9 bases map to TRBD1. The read terminates 3 residues before the CDR3 end, so the remaining end is supplied by the germline J gene. There are 15 residues in the CDR3. The ends lost 5 bases at V and 9 bases at J; junction bases unmatched: 8. In germline, CDR1 is SEHNR, CDR2 FQNEAQ (reference sequence).

In the case of this clone: The missing CDR3 end, 3 residues past where the read stops, is filled in from the germline J gene. This sequence joins TRBV7-9 and TRBJ2-7; D is undetermined. The CDR3 is 12 residues long. Deletions cut 4 bases from V and 5 bases from J, with 9 bases between. Germline values: CDR1 SEHNR, CDR2 FQNEAQ (reference sequence). The CDR3 DNA, read in part, is TGTGCCAGCAGCTCCGCCATAGACGAG. This encodes CASSSAIDE. In full, the CDR3 reads CASSSAIDEQYF.